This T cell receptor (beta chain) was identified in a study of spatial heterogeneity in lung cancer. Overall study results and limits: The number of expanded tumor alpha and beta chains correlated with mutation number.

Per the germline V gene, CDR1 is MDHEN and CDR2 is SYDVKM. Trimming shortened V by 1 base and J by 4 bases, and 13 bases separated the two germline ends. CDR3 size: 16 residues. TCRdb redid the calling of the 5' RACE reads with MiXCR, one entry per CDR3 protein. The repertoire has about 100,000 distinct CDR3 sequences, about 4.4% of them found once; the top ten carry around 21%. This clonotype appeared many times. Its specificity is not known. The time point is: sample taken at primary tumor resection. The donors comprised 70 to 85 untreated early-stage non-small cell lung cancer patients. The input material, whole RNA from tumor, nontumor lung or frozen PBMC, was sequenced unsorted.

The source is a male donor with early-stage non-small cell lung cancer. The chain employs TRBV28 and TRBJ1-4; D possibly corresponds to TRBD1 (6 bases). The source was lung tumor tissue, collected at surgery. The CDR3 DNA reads TGTGCCAGCAGTTTATTAACAGGGACAATTAATGAAAAACTGTTTTTT. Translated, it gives CASSLLTGTINEKLFF.